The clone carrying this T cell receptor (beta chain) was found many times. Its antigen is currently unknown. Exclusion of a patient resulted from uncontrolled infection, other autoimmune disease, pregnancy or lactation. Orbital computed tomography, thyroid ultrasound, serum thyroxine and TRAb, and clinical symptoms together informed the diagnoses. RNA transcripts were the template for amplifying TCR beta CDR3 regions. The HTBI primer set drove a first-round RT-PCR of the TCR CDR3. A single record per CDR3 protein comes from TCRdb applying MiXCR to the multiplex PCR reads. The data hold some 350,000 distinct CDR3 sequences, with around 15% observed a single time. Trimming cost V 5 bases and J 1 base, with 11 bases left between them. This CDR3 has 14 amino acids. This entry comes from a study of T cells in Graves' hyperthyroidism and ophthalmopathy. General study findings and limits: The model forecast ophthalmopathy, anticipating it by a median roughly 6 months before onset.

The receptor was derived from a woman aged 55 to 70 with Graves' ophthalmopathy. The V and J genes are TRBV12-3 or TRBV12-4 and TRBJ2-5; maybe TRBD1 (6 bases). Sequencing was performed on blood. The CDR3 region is CASSPQGFQETQYF. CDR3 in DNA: TGTGCCAGCAGTCCACAGGGTTTCCAAGAGACCCAGTACTTC.